This T cell receptor beta chain was sequenced for a study of blood T cell repertoires in COVID-19. Study details: Researchers got acute and convalescent COVID-19 samples from the United States, Italy and Spain. PBMCs, B-cell-depleted T cells, or T cells provided the cDNA or gDNA that made up the material.

The V end was cut by 0 bases, the J end by 2 bases, with 13 bases between. Germline lookup yields CDR1 MNHEY and CDR2 SVGAGI. The CDR3 runs 16 residues. Authors' processing steps: Nucleated cell counts were estimated from reference gene primer amplification. The repertoire was sequenced with immunoSEQ multiplex PCR; TCRdb's copy has only in-frame clones and lacks some. The D gene and trimming were derived from the DNA, and the V and J assignments and clone size from that table. The sample gives 60,000 to 75,000 clones, approximately 90% of which show up once; almost 4% is in the top ten. The sequence derives from a human donor in a cohort sampled during active COVID-19. Sequencing used peripheral blood. This chain uses TRBV6-5 with TRBJ2-5; D is possibly TRBD2 (5 bases). CDR3 sequence reads: CASSYSKDLQQETQYF. The CDR3 DNA reads as TGTGCCAGCAGTTACTCTAAGGACTTACAGCAAGAGACCCAGTACTTC.